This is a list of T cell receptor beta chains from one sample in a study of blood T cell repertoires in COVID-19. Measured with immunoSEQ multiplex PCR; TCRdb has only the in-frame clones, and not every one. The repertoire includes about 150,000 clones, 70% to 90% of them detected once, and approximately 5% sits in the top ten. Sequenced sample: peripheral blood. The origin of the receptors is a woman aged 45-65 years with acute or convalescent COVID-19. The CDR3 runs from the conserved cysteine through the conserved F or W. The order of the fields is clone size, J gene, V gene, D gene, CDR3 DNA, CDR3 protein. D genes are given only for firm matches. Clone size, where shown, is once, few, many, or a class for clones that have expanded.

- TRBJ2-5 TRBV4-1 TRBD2 TGCGCCAGCAGCCACTTGACTAGCGGGGTAGAGACCCAGTACTTC CASSHLTSGVETQYF
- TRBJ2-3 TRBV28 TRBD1 TGTGCCAGCAGTTTACCGGGACAGGGCACAGATACGCAGTATTTT CASSLPGQGTDTQYF
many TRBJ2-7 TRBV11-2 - TGTGCCAGCAGCACCCCGGGAATCGAGCAGTACTTC CASSTPGIEQYF
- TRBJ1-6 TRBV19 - TGTGCCAGTAGTAACAGGGCTTTTTCACCCCTCCACTTT CASSNRAFSPLHF
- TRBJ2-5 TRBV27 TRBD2 TGTGCCAGCAGTTTTTTTGGACTAGCGGGGGTTGAGACCCAGTACTTC CASSFFGLAGVETQYF
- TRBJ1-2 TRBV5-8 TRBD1 TGTGCCAGCAGCCTAAGACGGACAGGGGGGCATGGCTACACCTTC CASSLRRTGGHGYTF
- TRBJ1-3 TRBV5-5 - TGTGCCAGCAGCCCTCGACAGGCTTTCGACACCATATATTTT CASSPRQAFDTIYF
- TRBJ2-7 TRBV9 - TGTGCCAGCAGCGAACAGGAATCTGGGGAGCAGTACTTC CASSEQESGEQYF
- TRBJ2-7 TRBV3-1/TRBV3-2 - TGTGCCAGCAGCCAAGAGGGAGTCCCCGAGCAGTACTTC CASSQEGVPEQYF
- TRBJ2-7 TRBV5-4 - TGTGCCAGCAGCCGAGACAGGCCAGACAACGAGCAGTACTTC CASSRDRPDNEQYF
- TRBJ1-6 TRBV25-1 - TGTGCCAGCAGTGAATCACTCAGGGAGGGTAGTTCACCCCTCCACTTT CASSESLREGSSPLHF
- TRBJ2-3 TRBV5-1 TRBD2 TGCGCCAGCAGCTTGGATTCTAGCGGGGGGGTCCGACATACGCAGTATTTT CASSLDSSGGVRHTQYF
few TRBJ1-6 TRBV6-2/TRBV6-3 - TGTGCCAGCAGTAACGAGCCCAATTCACCCCTCCACTTT CASSNEPNSPLHF
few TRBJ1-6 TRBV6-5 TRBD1 TGTGCCAGCAGGTGGCAGGGGGATTCACCCCTCCACTTT CASRWQGDSPLHF
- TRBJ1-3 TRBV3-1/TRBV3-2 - TGTGCCAGCAGCCACCTATCAGAGGGGGAAGGTCTGAGGGACACCATATATTTT CASSHLSEGEGLRDTIYF
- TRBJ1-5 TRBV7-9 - TGTGCCAGCAGCTTAGCCTTGAATCAGCCCCAGCATTTT CASSLALNQPQHF
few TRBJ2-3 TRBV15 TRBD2 TGTGCCACCAGCAGTAGCGGGGGGGCCTCAGATACGCAGTATTTT CATSSSGGASDTQYF
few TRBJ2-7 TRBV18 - TGTGCCAGCTCACCAACTGACAGGACAACCTACGAGCAGTACTTC CASSPTDRTTYEQYF
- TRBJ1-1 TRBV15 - TGTGCCACCAGCAGATCGGGGGACACTGAAGCTTTCTTT CATSRSGDTEAFF
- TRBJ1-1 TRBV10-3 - TGTGCCATCAGTAGTGGGACAAAGGCAACTGAAGCTTTCTTT CAISSGTKATEAFF
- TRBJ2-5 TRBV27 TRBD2 TGTGCCAGCGGACTAGTTCCAGAGACCCAGTACTTC CASGLVPETQYF
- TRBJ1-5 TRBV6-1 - TGTGCCAGCAGTGAAACAGGGCATCAGCCCCAGCATTTT CASSETGHQPQHF
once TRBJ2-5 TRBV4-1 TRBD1 TGCGCCAGCAGCCAAGGGGAAAGGACAGGGGGTGAGACCCAGTACTTC CASSQGERTGGETQYF
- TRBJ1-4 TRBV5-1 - TGCGCCAGCAGCCTCCCTTCAGAGGGTGAAAAACTGTTTTTT CASSLPSEGEKLFF
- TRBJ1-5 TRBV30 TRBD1 TGTGCCTGGAGTTCAGGGGGCCAAGGACGTCAGCCCCAGCATTTT CAWSSGGQGRQPQHF
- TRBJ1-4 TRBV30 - TGTGCCTGGAGTCGGGTAGAAGAAAAACTGTTTTTT CAWSRVEEKLFF
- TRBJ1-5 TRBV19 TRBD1 TGTGCCAGTAGTCCACCGGGACAGAGAATCAATCAGCCCCAGCATTTT CASSPPGQRINQPQHF
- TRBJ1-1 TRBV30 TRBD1 TGTGCCTGGAGTCCCGGGACAGGGACTGAAGCTTTCTTT CAWSPGTGTEAFF
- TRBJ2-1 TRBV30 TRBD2 TGTGCCTGGAGCGGGGGGGTCAATGAGCAGTTCTTC CAWSGGVNEQFF
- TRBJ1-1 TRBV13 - TGTGCCAGCAGAGAGTCCCTGAACACTGAAGCTTTCTTT CASRESLNTEAFF
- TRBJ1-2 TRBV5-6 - TGTGCCAGCAGCCCGGACAGCCACTCTGGCTACACCTTC CASSPDSHSGYTF
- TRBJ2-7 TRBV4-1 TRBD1 TGCGCCAGCAGCCAAAGCCTGACAGGGTCCACCTACGAGCAGTACTTC CASSQSLTGSTYEQYF
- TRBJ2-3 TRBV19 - TGTGCCAGTAGTATACGGCGGTTAGATACGCAGTATTTT CASSIRRLDTQYF
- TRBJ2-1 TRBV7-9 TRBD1 TGTGCCAGCGGGGGACAGGGGTTAGGCAATGAGCAGTTCTTC CASGGQGLGNEQFF
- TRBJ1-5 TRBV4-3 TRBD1 TGCGCCAGCAGCCAAGACTGGACAGGGATCAATCAGCCCCAGCATTTT CASSQDWTGINQPQHF
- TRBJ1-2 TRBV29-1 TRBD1 TGCAGCGTGGGGACAGAGGGTTATGGCTACACCTTC CSVGTEGYGYTF
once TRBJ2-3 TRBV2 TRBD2 TGTGCCAGCAGGGGGACTAGCGGTAACACAGATACGCAGTATTTT CASRGTSGNTDTQYF
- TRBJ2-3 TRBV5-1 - TGCGCCAGCAGCGACGTGCGGGGAGATACGCAGTATTTT CASSDVRGDTQYF
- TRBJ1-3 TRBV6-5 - TGTGCCAGCACCTCTGGGAGCTCTGGAAACACCATATATTTT CASTSGSSGNTIYF
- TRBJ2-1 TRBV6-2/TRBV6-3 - TGTGCCAGCAGTTACGCGGGCTTCTCGCTACGGGAGTTCTTC CASSYAGFSLREFF
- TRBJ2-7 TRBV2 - TGTGCCAGCAGTGAACTATCATTGAGGTCGGTGTGG CASSELSLRSVW
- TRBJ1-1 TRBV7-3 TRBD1 TGTGCCAGCAGCGCCTCAGGGGGCGGGGTTGGGATAGTCACTGAAGCTTTCTTT CASSASGGGVGIVTEAFF
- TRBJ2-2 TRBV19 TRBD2 TGTGCCAGCTACCGGACTAGCGGGCCCAACACCGGGGAGCTGTTTTTT CASYRTSGPNTGELFF
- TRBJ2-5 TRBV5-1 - TGCGCCAGCAGCGTGGACTCAACCCAGTACTTC CASSVDSTQYF
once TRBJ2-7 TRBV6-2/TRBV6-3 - TGTGCCAGCAGTCTTCGTGGCCAGGTCTACGAGCAGTACTTC CASSLRGQVYEQYF
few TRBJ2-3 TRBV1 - TGCACCAGCAGCCAAGATCGGAGCGGGGGGCGAACCCGCACAGATACGCAGTATTTT CTSSQDRSGGRTRTDTQYF
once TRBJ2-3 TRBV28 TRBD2 TGTGCCAGCAGCCCTCTAGCGGGGGGGTCCTATACGCAGTATTTT CASSPLAGGSYTQYF
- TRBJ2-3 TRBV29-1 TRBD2 TGCAGCGTCGAAGCGGGGGATGGCACAGATACGCAGTATTTT CSVEAGDGTDTQYF
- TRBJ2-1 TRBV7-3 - TGTGCCAGCAGCCAACAGGGTAGGGACAATGAGCAGTTCTTC CASSQQGRDNEQFF
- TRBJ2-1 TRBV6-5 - TGTGCCAGCAGAAAACAGGGACCATATGAGCAGTTCTTC CASRKQGPYEQFF
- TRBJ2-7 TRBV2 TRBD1 TGTGCCAGCAGCGTAGGGGGACAGGGACCCTACGAGCAGTACTTC CASSVGGQGPYEQYF
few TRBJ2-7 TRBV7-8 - TGTGCCAGCAGCCCCCCCAGGGAAGACGAGCAGTACTTC CASSPPREDEQYF